The 14 T cell receptor beta chains in this list originate from one sample, sequenced in a study of cytomegalovirus exposure and HLA in healthy donors. Primers for the PCR totalled 60 Vbeta and 13 Jbeta. The assay was immunoSEQ multiplex PCR, and TCRdb's table has in-frame clones only and misses some. The specimen's table records fewer than 150,000 clones. Sequenced: PBMCs. The source is a woman between 55 and 75 years old in good health and CMV-seronegative.

The chain has TRBV7-9 and TRBJ2-1; D remains unclear. The CDR3 is 11 residues long. Germline V gene lookup returns CDR1 SEHNR and CDR2 FQNEAQ (reference sequence). V lost 5 bases and J 8 bases, leaving 7 bases between the germline ends. The CDR3 nucleotides read TGTGCCAGCAGCGCAGGATATGAGCAGTTCTTC. This gives the protein CASSAGYEQFF.

The rearrangement links TRBV11-2 to TRBJ2-5; 7 nucleotides agree with TRBD1. With V trimmed by 4 bases and J by 5 bases, 7 bases remained unmatched. Per the germline V gene, CDR1 is SGHAT and CDR2 is FQNNGV. CDR3 length equals 14 residues. CDR3 DNA: TGTGCCAGCAGCTACAACAGGGGTGGGGAGACCCAGTACTTC. It translates to CASSYNRGGETQYF.

The chain recombines TRBV2 with TRBJ1-1; the match to TRBD1 covers 7 bases. The CDR3 sequence is 13 residues long. J gave up 2 bases and V 9 bases, and 6 bases lay outside the gene matches. Germline assignment: CDR1 SNHLY and CDR2 FYNNEI. CDR3: CASSTGPNTEAFF. CDR3 DNA sequence: TGTGCCAGTTCGACAGGGCCCAACACTGAAGCTTTCTTT.

The CDR3 loop reads CASSLVMNTEAFF. The CDR3, as DNA: TGTGCCAGCAGTCTTGTAATGAACACTGAAGCTTTCTTT. The V call is TRBV6-5, the J call TRBJ1-1; D not certain. The CDR3 consists of 13 residues. V lost 5 bases and J 0 bases, leaving 7 bases between the germline ends. Germline V gene sequence: CDR1 MNHEY, CDR2 SVGAGI.

V and J are TRBV28 and TRBJ1-2; weak D call: TRBD1 (6 bases). This CDR3 comprises 14 residues. Germline V gene data show CDR1 as MDHEN and CDR2 as SYDVKM. The V and J ends lost 3 bases and 1 base respectively, with 9 bases between them. CDR3 residues: CASSFSGVNYGYTF. DNA for the CDR3: TGTGCCAGCAGTTTTTCAGGGGTTAACTATGGCTACACCTTC.

This rearrangement joins TRBV28 to TRBJ1-2, with TRBD1 matching over 8 bases. The CDR3 is 14 residues long. With 7 bases clipped from V and 4 bases from J, the junction kept 8 bases outside the gene matches. The germline CDR1 and CDR2 sequences are MDHEN and SYDVKM. For the CDR3, the DNA is TGTGCCAGCATCCAGGGGGCGCTGAGCTATGGCTACACCTTC. Translation: CASIQGALSYGYTF.

V usage is TRBV19 and J usage is TRBJ2-5, with a weak D call TRBD2 (6 bases). Germline CDR1 and CDR2: LNHDA and SQIVND (reference sequence). The length of the CDR3 is 14 residues. V was trimmed by 3 bases and J by 3 bases, leaving 11 bases between them. The CDR3 here is CASSIGGREETQYF. The CDR3 nucleotides read TGTGCCAGTAGTATCGGGGGTAGAGAAGAGACCCAGTACTTC.

The gene calls are TRBV6-4 and TRBJ1-2; D is perhaps TRBD1 (5 bases). Germline V gene data show CDR1 as MRHNA and CDR2 as SNTAGT. The ends were cut back, 0 bases at V and 0 bases at J, with 11 bases in the middle. The length of the CDR3 is 16 residues. This CDR3 is CASSDSATGPNYGYTF. For the CDR3, the DNA is TGTGCCAGCAGTGACTCGGCCACAGGACCTAACTATGGCTACACCTTC.

CDR3 coding DNA: TGTGCCAGCAGCTTAGACAGGGTTGGAACTGAAGCTTTCTTT. Protein product: CASSLDRVGTEAFF. This chain uses TRBV11-2 with TRBJ1-1; weak D call: TRBD1 (5 bases). From germline, CDR1 is SGHAT and CDR2 FQNNGV. The germline V and J ends were trimmed by 0 bases and 5 bases, with 10 bases remaining between them. The CDR3 contains 14 residues.

This chain connects TRBV28 to TRBJ1-5, with D maybe TRBD1 (6 bases). V was shortened by 8 bases and J by 0 bases, with 8 bases between the two germline ends. Germline loops: CDR1 MDHEN, CDR2 SYDVKM. The CDR3 has 13 amino acids. The CDR3 DNA follows: TGTGCCAGCTACAGGGATAGCAATCAGCCCCAGCATTTT. The encoded protein is CASYRDSNQPQHF.

As to this clone: The CDR3 carries no conserved terminal phenylalanine or tryptophan, so it likely arises from a read error. The chain carries TRBV5-6 and TRBJ2-7; D is perhaps TRBD2 (6 bases). The V gene's germline CDR1 is SGHDT and CDR2 YYEEEE. This CDR3 is 14 amino acids long. Deletions cut 0 bases from V and 6 bases from J, with 13 bases between. DNA of the CDR3: TGTGCCAGCAGCTTGGGGCCGCGGGGCGGCGAGCAGTACCTC. Its translation is CASSLGPRGGEQYL.

V is TRBV6-1 and J is TRBJ2-7; 11 bases line up with TRBD1. The length of the CDR3 is 15 residues. The germline V gene encodes CDR1 MNHNS and CDR2 SASEGT. V was pared by 5 bases and J by 3 bases, with 6 bases of the junction left unmatched. CDR3: CASSNPGTGGYEQYF. The CDR3 bases are TGTGCCAGCAGTAACCCCGGGACAGGGGGCTACGAGCAGTACTTC.

The CDR3 here is CASSWTSGSTDTQYF. As DNA, the CDR3 is TGCGCCAGCAGCTGGACTAGCGGCAGCACAGATACGCAGTATTTT. The chain carries TRBV5-1 and TRBJ2-3; 10 nucleotides agree with TRBD2. The length of the CDR3 is 15 residues. From germline, CDR1 is SGHRS and CDR2 YFSETQ. V gave up 3 bases and J gave up 0 bases; unmatched junction bases: 1.

This chain uses TRBV10-3 with TRBJ1-1; possibly TRBD1 for D (6 bases). V gave up 10 bases and J gave up 1 base, with 28 bases separating them. Per germline, CDR1 ENHRY and CDR2 SYGVKD. The CDR3 sequence is 18 residues long. This chain's CDR3 is CATQPAWGVGGANTEAFF. In DNA form, the CDR3 reads TGTGCCACGCAGCCCGCATGGGGGGTGGGGGGGGCGAACACTGAAGCTTTCTTT.